These 6 T cell receptor beta chains came from one sample sequenced in a study of blood T cell repertoires in COVID-19 (dated by TCRdb to the early 2020s). Library preparation employed the immunoSEQ multiplex PCR assay. Entries here come from immuneACCESS through TCRdb and include only in-frame sequences with V and J called. Some clones fail to appear in such tables; in the studies checked, an unresolved V gene covers under half of the shortfall, and the cause of the remainder is unknown. The sample records 90,000 or so clones, approximately 91% of which are singletons. The biggest ten clones account for under 5.5% of the sample. Specimen: peripheral blood. Receptor source: a man in his sixties with COVID-19, enrolled during active disease.

The V and J genes are TRBV5-4 and TRBJ2-4; D possibly corresponds to TRBD1 (6 bases). Germline V lookup: CDR1 SGHNT, CDR2 YYREEE (reference sequence). The ends were cut back, 3 bases at V and 8 bases at J, with 15 bases in the middle. The CDR3 consists of 14 residues. The CDR3 DNA reads TGTGCCAGCAGCTCTCGGGACAAAGCGGACATTCAGTACTTC. Translation: CASSSRDKADIQYF.

The CDR3 sequence: CASSTGTVGNTIYF. In DNA, the CDR3 is TGCGCCAGCAGCACAGGGACGGTCGGAAACACCATATATTTT. The chain uses TRBV5-1 and TRBJ1-3, with a weak D call TRBD1 (6 bases). CDR3 length: 14 amino acids. Germline CDR1 and CDR2: SGHRS and YFSETQ. V was clipped by 4 bases and J by 4 bases, with 12 bases between them.

The chain is built from TRBV6-6 and TRBJ1-1; a possible D gene is TRBD1 (5 bases). Germline V CDR1 and CDR2: MNHNY, SVGAGI (reference sequence). The CDR3 contains 14 residues. Trimming removed 2 bases from V and 3 bases from J, with 10 bases in between. CDR3 nucleotides: TGTGCCAGCAGTTACGGGGCAGGCCACACTGAAGCTTTCTTT. It yields the protein CASSYGAGHTEAFF.

The chain recombines TRBV28 with TRBJ2-1; 7 bases map to TRBD2. Germline CDR1 reads MDHEN; CDR2 reads SYDVKM. The ends lost 9 bases at V and 3 bases at J; junction bases unmatched: 8. There are 14 residues in the CDR3. The CDR3 DNA is TGTGCCAGTAGGTTAGCGGGTCGCTACAATGAGCAGTTCTTC. It codes for CASRLAGRYNEQFF.

The V and J genes are TRBV7-2 and TRBJ1-3; D unclear. The CDR3 sequence is 13 residues long. V was shortened by 5 bases and J by 1 base, with 6 bases between the two germline ends. The V gene's germline CDR1 is SGHTA and CDR2 FQGNSA. Written as DNA, the CDR3 is TGTGCCAGCAGCCCGTTTTCTGGAAACACCATATATTTT. Translated, it gives CASSPFSGNTIYF.

V usage is TRBV3-1 (or the pseudogene TRBV3-2) and J usage is TRBJ2-5, with D unclear. CDR1 and CDR2 (germline): LGHDT, YNNKEL (reference sequence). The CDR3 totals 14 residues. V shed 1 base and J shed 1 base, with 7 bases lying between them. The DNA of the CDR3 is TGTGCCAGCAGCCAAGTCGAGCTCCAAGAGACCCAGTACTTC. Its translation is CASSQVELQETQYF.